The 25 T cell receptor beta chains in this list originate from one sample, sequenced in a study of response to subunit inactivated influenza vaccine. TCRdb redid the calling of the RT-PCR reads with MiXCR, one entry per CDR3 protein. Here the sample spans 650,000 or so distinct CDR3 sequences, around 15% being singletons. The specimen comprised PBMCs from blood, sampled less than 15 days before vaccination. The receptors shown here come from a man in his fifties who received an inactivated influenza vaccine.

In regard to this clonotype: A much more abundant neighbour one base away suggests this may be a read error. The chain joins TRBV2 to TRBJ1-5; D may be TRBD1 (6 bases). Per the germline V gene, CDR1 is SNHLY and CDR2 is FYNNEI. This CDR3 has 13 residues. CDR3 sequence reads: CASMRDTNRPQHF. In nucleotides, the CDR3 is TGTGCCAGCATGCGGGACACCAATCGGCCCCAGCATTTT.

The CDR3 DNA reads TGCGCCAGCAGCCGGGGGCCGGGCAGGGATGAAAAACTGTTTTTT. This sequence encodes CASSRGPGRDEKLFF. The rearrangement joins TRBV4-1 to TRBJ1-4; tentative D call: TRBD1 (6 bases). The CDR3 spans 15 residues. Trimming shortened V by 4 bases and J by 6 bases, and 15 bases separated the two germline ends. Germline-derived CDR1 and CDR2 are MGHRA and YSYEKL.

Ten or more counts support this clonotype. This chain uses TRBV7-6 with TRBJ2-7; 10 bases agree with TRBD2. Germline V gives CDR1 SGHVS, CDR2 FNYEAQ. Unmatched junction bases numbered 5, after V lost 7 bases and J lost 2 bases. The CDR3 is 14 residues long. The CDR3 DNA is TGTGCCAGCACCAAACTAGCGGGGCCCTACGAGCAGTACTTC. Translated: CASTKLAGPYEQYF. Combining the CDR3 with reference TRBV7-6 and TRBJ2-7 gives the whole variable domain GAGVSQSPRYKVTKRGQDVALRCDPISGHVSLYWYRQALGQGPEFLTYFNYEAQQDKSGLPNDRFSAERPEGSISTLTIQRTEQRDSAMYRCASTKLAGPYEQYFGPGTRLTVT.

This clonotype was observed a handful of times. CDR3 sequence: CASASSWEGRTIYEQYF. In DNA form, the CDR3 reads TGCGCCAGTGCCAGCAGTTGGGAGGGCAGGACGATCTACGAGCAGTACTTC. The rearrangement uses TRBV5-1 and TRBJ2-7; 7 bases match TRBD2. This CDR3 has 17 residues. Germline V gene sequence: CDR1 SGHRS, CDR2 YFSETQ. V trimming: 8 bases; J trimming: 3 bases; junction bases outside the gene matches: 20.

The V gene is TRBV12-3 or TRBV12-4, the J gene TRBJ2-3, with 10 bases that match TRBD1. J gave up 2 bases and V 4 bases, and 12 bases lay outside the gene matches. This CDR3 is built from 18 residues. This CDR3 is CASSSPTGQGWATDTQYF. DNA for the CDR3: TGTGCCAGCAGTTCCCCGACGGGACAGGGGTGGGCCACAGATACGCAGTATTTT.

This clonotype was seen more than once but under ten times. The J gene is TRBJ2-1, the V gene TRBV20-1; 13 nucleotides agree with TRBD2. CDR1 DFQATT and CDR2 SNEGSKA come from the germline V gene (reference sequence). V lost 4 bases to trimming and J lost 6 bases; unmatched junction nucleotides: 6. This CDR3 has 15 residues. Here the CDR3 reads CSANPGTSGTNEQFF. The CDR3 nucleotides read TGCAGTGCTAACCCCGGGACTAGCGGGACCAATGAGCAGTTCTTC.

The gene calls are TRBV4-2 and TRBJ1-1; maybe TRBD1 (5 bases). This CDR3 is 15 amino acids long. Per the germline V gene, CDR1 is LGHNA and CDR2 is YNFKEQ. Deletions cut 0 bases from V and 4 bases from J, with 12 bases between. The CDR3 DNA follows: TGTGCCAGCAGCCAAGAGGTCCGGGACTTCACTGAAGCTTTCTTT. Its protein product is CASSQEVRDFTEAFF.

There are a few counts of this clonotype. This chain uses TRBV10-3 with TRBJ2-2; 8 nucleotides match TRBD1. Germline values: CDR1 ENHRY, CDR2 SYGVKD. The CDR3 has 16 residues. Trimming took 6 bases from V and 0 from J; bases not matched to a gene: 6. CDR3 loop: CAISGQGWANTGELFF. DNA for the CDR3: TGTGCCATCAGCGGACAGGGCTGGGCGAACACCGGGGAGCTGTTTTTT.

The CDR3: CASSPVGTEAFF. The DNA of the CDR3 is TGTGCCAGCAGCCCCGTTGGCACTGAAGCTTTCTTT. The chain couples TRBV7-9 to TRBJ1-1, with D hard to call. This CDR3 region has 12 residues. Germline-derived CDR1 and CDR2 are SEHNR and FQNEAQ (reference sequence). Trimming cost V 5 bases and J 4 bases, with 8 bases left between them.

In this sample, this clonotype turned up a few times. This chain uses TRBV5-1 with TRBJ2-7, with a possible D match to TRBD1 (5 bases). Germline V gives CDR1 SGHRS, CDR2 YFSETQ. Trimming shortened V by 4 bases and J by 2 bases, and 10 bases separated the two germline ends. The length of the CDR3 is 13 residues. CDR3 loop: CASSGAGAYEQYF. CDR3 nucleotide sequence: TGCGCCAGCAGCGGGGCAGGAGCCTACGAGCAGTACTTC.

This clonotype came up a few times. V gene TRBV6-6 combines with J gene TRBJ2-1; D is unresolved. The V gene's germline CDR1 is MNHNY and CDR2 SVGAGI (reference sequence). V was shortened by 6 bases and J by 1 base, with 4 bases between the two germline ends. This CDR3 has 12 residues. The CDR3 sequence is CASRPSYNEQFF. For the CDR3, the DNA is TGTGCCAGCAGACCATCCTACAATGAGCAGTTCTTC.

The chain uses TRBV20-1 and TRBJ2-3, with D perhaps TRBD2 (6 bases). The CDR3 is 13 amino acids. The V end lost 7 bases, the J end lost 2 bases, and 13 bases lay between the germline ends. CDR1 DFQATT and CDR2 SNEGSKA come from the germline V gene (reference sequence). CDR3 DNA sequence: TGCAGTGTTTGGCGGGGTTACACAGATACGCAGTATTTT. Translated, it gives CSVWRGYTDTQYF.

CDR3 region: CASSLEGTSGTEAFF. The CDR3 DNA reads TGCGCCAGCAGCTTGGAGGGGACATCCGGAACTGAAGCTTTCTTT. This chain joins TRBV5-1 and TRBJ1-1; possible D gene TRBD1, 6 bases. The CDR3 runs 15 residues. Trimming shortened V by 0 bases and J by 5 bases, and 14 bases separated the two germline ends. CDR1 and CDR2 from the germline V gene are SGHRS and YFSETQ.

This clonotype was counted many times. The chain has TRBV7-3 and TRBJ2-3; 7 bases line up with TRBD2. Germline V gene data show CDR1 as SGHTA and CDR2 as FQGTGA. V lost 8 bases and J lost 1; bases outside the gene matches: 9. The CDR3 runs 15 residues. The CDR3 region is CASSPTGGRTDTQYF. The CDR3 bases are TGTGCCAGCTCTCCAACGGGGGGTCGCACAGATACGCAGTATTTT.

This clonotype has more than one count but fewer than ten. The chain is built from TRBV20-1 and TRBJ2-3, with D perhaps TRBD2 (6 bases). V dropped 2 bases and J dropped 0 bases, with 15 bases sitting between them. The CDR3 is made up of 16 amino acids. Germline V lookup: CDR1 DFQATT, CDR2 SNEGSKA (reference sequence). The CDR3 nucleotides read TGCAGTGCTAGAAGGAGGGGACCCTTTAGCACAGATACGCAGTATTTT. Protein sequence: CSARRRGPFSTDTQYF.

V usage is TRBV10-2 and J usage is TRBJ2-3; 8 bases are shared with TRBD2. The CDR3 has 14 residues. Trimming cost V 8 bases and J 3 bases; bases outside gene matches: 7. CDR1 is WSHSY and CDR2 is SAAADI in the germline V gene. In DNA, the CDR3 is TGCGCCAGCTGGAGCGGGAGAGGAACAGATACGCAGTATTTT. Its translation: CASWSGRGTDTQYF.

The gene calls are TRBV20-1 and TRBJ2-4, with 7 nucleotides matching TRBD2. CDR1 is DFQATT and CDR2 is SNEGSKA in the germline V gene (reference sequence). Trimming cost V 3 bases and J 9 bases; bases outside gene matches: 8. The CDR3 sequence is 13 residues long. CDR3 sequence reads: CSASGRPGGIQYF. The CDR3 nucleotides are TGCAGTGCTAGCGGGAGGCCCGGCGGCATTCAGTACTTC.

This clonotype was seen repeatedly, ten times or more. The rearrangement uses TRBV6-1 and TRBJ2-1; D perhaps matches TRBD2 (6 bases). CDR1 and CDR2 from the germline V gene are MNHNS and SASEGT. V shed 7 bases and J shed 1 base, with 11 bases lying between them. This CDR3 is built from 14 residues. Here the CDR3 DNA reads TGTGCCAGCATCACGGAGGGGTCCTACAATGAGCAGTTCTTC. Translation: CASITEGSYNEQFF.

This clonotype was seen many times. The chain couples TRBV24-1 to TRBJ1-2; D unclear. V was trimmed by 4 bases and J by 8 bases, leaving 13 bases between them. The CDR3 covers 13 residues. CDR1 is KGHDR, CDR2 SFDVKD, per germline. CDR3 loop: CATSEGKTGGYTF. The CDR3 DNA reads as TGTGCCACCAGTGAGGGAAAAACTGGCGGCTACACCTTC.

The rearrangement links TRBV6-1 to TRBJ2-7, with D perhaps TRBD2 (7 bases). V lost 10 bases and J 3 bases, leaving 16 bases between the germline ends. This CDR3 comprises 13 residues. Per the germline V gene, CDR1 is MNHNS and CDR2 is SASEGT. CDR3 DNA: TGTGCCACCTTTGGGGGGGCCCTCTACGAGCAGTACTTC. This encodes CATFGGALYEQYF.

There are a few counts of this clonotype. The genes are TRBV7-9 and TRBJ2-3, with a weak D call TRBD1 (6 bases). CDR3 length equals 15 residues. CDR1 and CDR2 (germline): SEHNR, FQNEAQ (reference sequence). Trimming took 5 bases from V and 5 from J, leaving 17 bases between them. CDR3: CASSPKHRVGDTQYF. Here the CDR3 DNA reads TGTGCCAGCAGCCCCAAACACAGGGTAGGAGATACGCAGTATTTT.

This clonotype has just a few counts. The genes are TRBV29-1 and TRBJ2-7; perhaps TRBD1 as D (5 bases). V was clipped by 4 bases and J by 6 bases, with 13 bases between them. The CDR3 is 12 amino acids. Germline CDR1 and CDR2: SQVTM and ANQGSEA. The CDR3 bases are TGCAGCGTTGCACCTCAGGGCTTCGAGCAGTACTTC. It translates to CSVAPQGFEQYF.

The rearrangement links TRBV29-1 to TRBJ2-1; D is unclear. Germline lookup yields CDR1 SQVTM and CDR2 ANQGSEA. Between the trimmed V and J ends, which lost 1 base and 0 bases, there was a span of 7 bases. CDR3 length: 14 residues. The CDR3 here is CSVEVYNSYNEQFF. The DNA for the CDR3 is TGCAGCGTTGAAGTTTATAACTCCTACAATGAGCAGTTCTTC.

V is TRBV7-9 and J is TRBJ2-3, with TRBD2 matching over 7 bases. Looked up from germline, CDR1 is SEHNR and CDR2 is FQNEAQ (reference sequence). The CDR3 contains 13 residues. With V trimmed by 8 bases and J by 4 bases, 6 bases remained unmatched. CDR3 protein: CASSRGSADTQYF. In DNA, the CDR3 is TGTGCCAGCTCACGCGGGAGTGCAGATACGCAGTATTTT.

This clonotype was recorded a few times. This chain joins TRBV19 and TRBJ2-1, with 7 bases matching TRBD1. Germline values: CDR1 LNHDA, CDR2 SQIVND (reference sequence). This CDR3 contains 14 residues. J lost 7 bases, V lost 10 bases, and 13 bases had no gene match. The CDR3, as DNA: TGTGCCACCACCACAAAGGGGGCGCATAATGAGCAGTTCTTC. This gives the protein CATTTKGAHNEQFF.